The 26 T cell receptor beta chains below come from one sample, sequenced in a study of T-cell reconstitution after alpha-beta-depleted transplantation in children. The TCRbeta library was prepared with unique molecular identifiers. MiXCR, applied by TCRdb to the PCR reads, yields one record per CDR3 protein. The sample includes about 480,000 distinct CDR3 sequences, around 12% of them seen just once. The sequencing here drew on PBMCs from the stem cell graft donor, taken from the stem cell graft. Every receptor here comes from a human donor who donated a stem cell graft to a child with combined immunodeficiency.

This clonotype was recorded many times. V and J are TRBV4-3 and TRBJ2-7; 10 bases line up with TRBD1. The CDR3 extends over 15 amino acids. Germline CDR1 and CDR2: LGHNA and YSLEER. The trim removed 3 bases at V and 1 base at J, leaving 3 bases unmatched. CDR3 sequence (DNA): TGCGCCAGCAGCCACGACAGGGGGCAATCCTACGAGCAGTACTTC. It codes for CASSHDRGQSYEQYF.

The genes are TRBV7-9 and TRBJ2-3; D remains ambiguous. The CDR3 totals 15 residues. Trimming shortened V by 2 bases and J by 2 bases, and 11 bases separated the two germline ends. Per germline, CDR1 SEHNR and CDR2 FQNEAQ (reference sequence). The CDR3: CASSLLSSATDTQYF. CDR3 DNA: TGTGCCAGCAGCTTACTCTCCTCAGCCACAGATACGCAGTATTTT. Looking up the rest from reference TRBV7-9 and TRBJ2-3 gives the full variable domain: DTGVSQNPRHKITKRGQNVTFRCDPISEHNRLYWYRQTLGQGPEFLTYFQNEAQLEKSRLLSDRFSAERPKGSFSTLEIQRTEQGDSAMYLCASSLLSSATDTQYFGPGTRLTVL.

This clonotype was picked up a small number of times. The CDR3, as DNA: TGTGCCAGCAGCTCTAGGGGTCCCGAGACCCAGTACTTC. This encodes CASSSRGPETQYF. The chain combines TRBV7-2 with TRBJ2-5; a possible D gene is TRBD1 (5 bases). CDR1 is SGHTA and CDR2 is FQGNSA in the germline V gene. V shed 4 bases and J shed 5 bases, with 11 bases lying between them. This CDR3 comprises 13 residues.

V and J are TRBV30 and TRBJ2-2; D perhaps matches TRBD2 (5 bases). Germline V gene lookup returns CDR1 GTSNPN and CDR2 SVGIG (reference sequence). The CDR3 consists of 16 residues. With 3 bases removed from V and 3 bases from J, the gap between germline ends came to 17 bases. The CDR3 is CAWRRWGASYTGELFF. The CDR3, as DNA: TGTGCCTGGAGACGATGGGGAGCTTCCTACACCGGGGAGCTGTTTTTT.

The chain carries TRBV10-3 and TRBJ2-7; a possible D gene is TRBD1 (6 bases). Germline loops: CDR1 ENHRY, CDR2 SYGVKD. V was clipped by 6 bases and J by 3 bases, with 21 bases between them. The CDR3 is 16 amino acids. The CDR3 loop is CAIRATDRSHVYEQYF. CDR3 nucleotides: TGTGCCATCAGAGCCACCGACAGGAGCCATGTCTACGAGCAGTACTTC.

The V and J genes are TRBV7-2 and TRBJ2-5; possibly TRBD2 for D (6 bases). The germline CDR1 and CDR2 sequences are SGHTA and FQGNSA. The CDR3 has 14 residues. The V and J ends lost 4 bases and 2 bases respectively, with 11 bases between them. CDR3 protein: CASSWSGTQETQYF. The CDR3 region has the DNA TGTGCCAGCAGCTGGTCGGGGACTCAAGAGACCCAGTACTTC.

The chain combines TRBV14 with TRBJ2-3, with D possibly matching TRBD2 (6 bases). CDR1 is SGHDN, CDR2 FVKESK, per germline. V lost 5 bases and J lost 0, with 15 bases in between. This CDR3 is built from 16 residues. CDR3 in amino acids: CASSSLASTSTDTQYF. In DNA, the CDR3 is TGTGCCAGCAGCTCCCTAGCGTCTACTAGCACAGATACGCAGTATTTT.

The CDR3 here is CASRATQVNEQFF. The CDR3, as DNA: TGTGCCAGCAGAGCAACACAAGTCAATGAGCAGTTCTTC. The chain is built from TRBV6-2 or TRBV6-3 and TRBJ2-1; D gene unclear. The CDR3 runs 13 residues. In germline, CDR1 is MNHEY, CDR2 SVGEGT. The ends were cut back, 6 bases at V and 6 bases at J, with 12 bases in the middle.

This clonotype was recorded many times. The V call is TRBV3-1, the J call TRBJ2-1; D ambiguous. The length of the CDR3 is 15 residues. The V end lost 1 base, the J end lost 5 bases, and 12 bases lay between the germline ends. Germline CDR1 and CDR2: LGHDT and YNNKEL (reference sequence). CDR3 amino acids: CASSQGPSWHNEQFF. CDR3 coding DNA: TGTGCCAGCAGCCAAGGGCCTAGTTGGCACAATGAGCAGTTCTTC.

CDR3 loop: CASSTSPDGNTEAFF. DNA for the CDR3: TGTGCCAGCAGCACCAGCCCGGACGGGAACACTGAAGCTTTCTTT. The chain uses TRBV13 and TRBJ1-1; D ambiguous. Germline V gives CDR1 PRHDT, CDR2 FYEKMQ (reference sequence). This CDR3 has 15 amino acids. V gave up 5 bases and J gave up 1 base, with 14 bases separating them.

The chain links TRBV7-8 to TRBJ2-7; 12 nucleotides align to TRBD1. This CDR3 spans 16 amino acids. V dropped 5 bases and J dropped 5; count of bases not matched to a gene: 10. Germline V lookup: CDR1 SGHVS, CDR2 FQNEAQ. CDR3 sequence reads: CASSPIVGTGGNEQYF. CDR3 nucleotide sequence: TGTGCCAGCAGCCCAATCGTCGGGACAGGGGGCAACGAGCAGTACTTC.

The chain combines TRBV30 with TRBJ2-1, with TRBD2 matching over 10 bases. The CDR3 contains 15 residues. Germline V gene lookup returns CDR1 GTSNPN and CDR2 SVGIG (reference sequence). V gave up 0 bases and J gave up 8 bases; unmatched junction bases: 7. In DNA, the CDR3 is TGTGCCTGGAGTGTCGCTAGCGGGAGTTGGGATGAGCAGTTCTTC. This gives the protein CAWSVASGSWDEQFF.

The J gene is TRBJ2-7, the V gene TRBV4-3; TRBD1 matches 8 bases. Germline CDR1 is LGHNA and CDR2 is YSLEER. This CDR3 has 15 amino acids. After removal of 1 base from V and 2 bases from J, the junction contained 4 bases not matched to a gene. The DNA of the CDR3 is TGCGCCAGCAGCCAAGTTCAGGGGGCGGCCTACGAGCAGTACTTC. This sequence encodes CASSQVQGAAYEQYF.

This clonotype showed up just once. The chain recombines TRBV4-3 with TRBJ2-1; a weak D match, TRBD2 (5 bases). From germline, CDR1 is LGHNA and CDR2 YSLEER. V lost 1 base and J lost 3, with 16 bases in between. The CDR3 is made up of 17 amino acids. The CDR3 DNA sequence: TGCGCCAGCAGCCAAGTCCTTCCCCCTAGCTACTACAATGAGCAGTTCTTC. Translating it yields CASSQVLPPSYYNEQFF.

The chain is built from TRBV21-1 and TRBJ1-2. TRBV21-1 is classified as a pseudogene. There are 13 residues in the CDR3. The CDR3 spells CASSREWDYGYTF. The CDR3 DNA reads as TGTGCCAGCAGCAGGGAGTGGGACTATGGCTACACCTTC.

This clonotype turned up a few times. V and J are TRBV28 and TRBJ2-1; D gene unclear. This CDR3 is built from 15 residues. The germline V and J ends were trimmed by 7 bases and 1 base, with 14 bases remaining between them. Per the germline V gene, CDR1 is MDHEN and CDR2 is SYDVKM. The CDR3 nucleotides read TGTGCCAGCACTGTCCCGGGTCTTTCCTACAATGAGCAGTTCTTC. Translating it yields CASTVPGLSYNEQFF. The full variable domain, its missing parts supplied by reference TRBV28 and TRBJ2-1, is DVKVTQSSRYLVKRTGEKVFLECVQDMDHENMFWYRQDPGLGLRLIYFSYDVKMKEKGDIPEGYSVSREKKERFSLILESASTNQTSMYLCASTVPGLSYNEQFFGPGTRLTVL.

The CDR3 nucleotides are TGTGCCAGCAGCATCTTCAGGGGAAATGAGCAGTTCTTC. It translates to CASSIFRGNEQFF. The V call is TRBV11-3, the J call TRBJ2-1; D might be TRBD1 (6 bases). The length of the CDR3 is 13 residues. The V and J ends lost 5 bases and 7 bases respectively, with 12 bases between them. Per the germline V gene, CDR1 is SGHNT and CDR2 is YENEEA. Combining the CDR3 with reference TRBV11-3 and TRBJ2-1 gives the whole variable domain EAGVVQSPRYKIIEKKQPVAFWCNPISGHNTLYWYLQNLGQGPELLIRYENEEAVDDSQLPKDRFSAERLKGVDSTLKIQPAELGDSAVYLCASSIFRGNEQFFGPGTRLTVL.

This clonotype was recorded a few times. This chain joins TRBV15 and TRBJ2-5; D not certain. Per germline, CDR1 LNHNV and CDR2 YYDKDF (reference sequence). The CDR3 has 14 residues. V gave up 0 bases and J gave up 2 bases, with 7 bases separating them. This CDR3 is CATSRDLQQETQYF. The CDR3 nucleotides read TGTGCCACCAGCAGAGATCTTCAGCAAGAGACCCAGTACTTC.

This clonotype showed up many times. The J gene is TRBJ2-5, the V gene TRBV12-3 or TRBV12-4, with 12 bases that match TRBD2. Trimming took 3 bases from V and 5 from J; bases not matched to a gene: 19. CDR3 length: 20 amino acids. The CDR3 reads CASSFHIRTSGVLSKETQYF. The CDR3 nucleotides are TGTGCCAGCAGTTTTCACATCCGGACTAGCGGGGTACTTAGTAAGGAGACCCAGTACTTC.

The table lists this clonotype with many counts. CDR3 DNA: TGTGCCAGCAGCCCACCACCAGGGGCTAATGAGCAGTTCTTC. Translating it yields CASSPPPGANEQFF. The chain employs TRBV5-5 and TRBJ2-1; perhaps TRBD1 as D (6 bases). The CDR3 consists of 14 residues. Trimming took 4 bases from V and 7 from J, leaving 15 bases between them. The germline gives CDR1 SGHKS, CDR2 YYEKEE (reference sequence).

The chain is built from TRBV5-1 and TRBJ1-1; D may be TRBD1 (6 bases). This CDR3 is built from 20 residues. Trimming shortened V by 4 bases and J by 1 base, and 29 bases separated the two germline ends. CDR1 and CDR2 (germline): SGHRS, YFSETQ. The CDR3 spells CASSPYLPAGQLGENTEAFF. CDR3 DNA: TGCGCCAGCAGCCCATACCTACCGGCAGGACAGTTGGGCGAGAACACTGAAGCTTTCTTT. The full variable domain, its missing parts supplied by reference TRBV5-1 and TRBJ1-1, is KAGVTQTPRYLIKTRGQQVTLSCSPISGHRSVSWYQQTPGQGLQFLFEYFSETQRNKGNFPGRFSGRQFSNSRSEMNVSTLELGDSALYLCASSPYLPAGQLGENTEAFFGQGTRLTVV.

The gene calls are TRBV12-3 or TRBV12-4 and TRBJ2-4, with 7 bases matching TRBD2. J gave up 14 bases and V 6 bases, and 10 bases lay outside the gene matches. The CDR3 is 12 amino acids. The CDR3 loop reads CASSPNRDYKYF. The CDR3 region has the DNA TGTGCCAGCAGCCCTAATCGGGACTATAAGTACTTC.

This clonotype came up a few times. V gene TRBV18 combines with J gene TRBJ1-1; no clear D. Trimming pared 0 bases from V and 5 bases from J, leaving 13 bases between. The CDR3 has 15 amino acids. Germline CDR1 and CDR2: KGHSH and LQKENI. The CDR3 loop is CASSPPRGEVTEAFF. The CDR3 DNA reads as TGTGCCAGCTCACCACCGCGGGGAGAGGTTACTGAAGCTTTCTTT.

The CDR3 loop is CASSTRQEPVPQHF. CDR3 bases: TGTGCCAGCAGTACCCGACAGGAACCTGTGCCCCAGCATTTT. The chain employs TRBV6-5 and TRBJ1-5; tentatively, D is TRBD1 (6 bases). Germline lookup yields CDR1 MNHEY and CDR2 SVGAGI. Trimming cost V 5 bases and J 9 bases, with 17 bases left between them. The CDR3 totals 14 residues.

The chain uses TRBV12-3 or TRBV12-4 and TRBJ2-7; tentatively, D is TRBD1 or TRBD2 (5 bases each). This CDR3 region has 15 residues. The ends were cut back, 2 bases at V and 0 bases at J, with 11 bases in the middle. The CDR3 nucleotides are TGTGCCAGCAGTTTATTGGGGGACGCCTCCTACGAGCAGTACTTC. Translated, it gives CASSLLGDASYEQYF.

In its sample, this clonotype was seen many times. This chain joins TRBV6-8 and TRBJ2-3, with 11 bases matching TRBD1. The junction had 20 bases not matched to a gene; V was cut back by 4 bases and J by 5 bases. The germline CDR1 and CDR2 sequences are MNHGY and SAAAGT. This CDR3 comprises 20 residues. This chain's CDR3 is CASSSRPTPGQGVGQDTQYF. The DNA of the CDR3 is TGTGCCAGCAGTTCACGACCAACTCCGGGACAGGGGGTGGGTCAAGATACGCAGTATTTT.